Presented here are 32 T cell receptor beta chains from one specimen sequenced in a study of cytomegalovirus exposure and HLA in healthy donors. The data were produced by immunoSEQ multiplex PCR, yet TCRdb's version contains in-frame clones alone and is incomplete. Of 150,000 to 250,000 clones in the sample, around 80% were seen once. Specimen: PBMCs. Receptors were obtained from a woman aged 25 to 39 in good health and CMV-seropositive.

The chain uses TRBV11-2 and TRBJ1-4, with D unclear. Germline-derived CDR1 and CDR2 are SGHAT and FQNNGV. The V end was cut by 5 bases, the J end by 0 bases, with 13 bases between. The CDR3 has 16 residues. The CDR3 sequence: CASSRPRLATNEKLFF. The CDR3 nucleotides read TGTGCCAGCAGCCGTCCGCGTCTCGCAACTAATGAAAAACTGTTTTTT. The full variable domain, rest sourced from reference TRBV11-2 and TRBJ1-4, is EAGVAQSPRYKIIEKRQSVAFWCNPISGHATLYWYQQILGQGPKLLIQFQNNGVVDDSQLPKDRFSAERLKGVDSTLKIQPAKLEDSAVYLCASSRPRLATNEKLFFGSGTQLSVL.

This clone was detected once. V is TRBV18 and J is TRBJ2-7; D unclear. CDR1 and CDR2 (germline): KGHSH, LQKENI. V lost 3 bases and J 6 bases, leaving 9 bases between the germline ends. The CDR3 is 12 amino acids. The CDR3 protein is CASSPQVREQYF. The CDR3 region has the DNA TGTGCCAGCTCACCTCAGGTTCGCGAGCAGTACTTC. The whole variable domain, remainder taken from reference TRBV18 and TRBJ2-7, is NAGVMQNPRHLVRRRGQEARLRCSPMKGHSHVYWYRQLPEEGLKFMVYLQKENIIDESGMPKERFSAEFPKEGPSILRIQQVVRGDSAAYFCASSPQVREQYFGPGTRLTVT.

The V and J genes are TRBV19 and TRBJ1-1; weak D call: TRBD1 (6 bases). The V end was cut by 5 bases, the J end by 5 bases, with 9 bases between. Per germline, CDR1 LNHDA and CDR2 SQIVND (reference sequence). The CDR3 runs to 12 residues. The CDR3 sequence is CASSQGRTEAFF. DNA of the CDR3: TGTGCCAGTAGTCAGGGGCGGACTGAAGCTTTCTTT.

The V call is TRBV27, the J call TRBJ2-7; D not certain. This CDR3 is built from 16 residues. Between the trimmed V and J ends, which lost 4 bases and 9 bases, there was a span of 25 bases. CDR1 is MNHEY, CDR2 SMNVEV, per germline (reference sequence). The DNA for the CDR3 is TGTGCCAGCAGTTCCTTGGGTTTGGGCCCGAGCCATTCGCAGTACTTC. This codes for CASSSLGLGPSHSQYF.

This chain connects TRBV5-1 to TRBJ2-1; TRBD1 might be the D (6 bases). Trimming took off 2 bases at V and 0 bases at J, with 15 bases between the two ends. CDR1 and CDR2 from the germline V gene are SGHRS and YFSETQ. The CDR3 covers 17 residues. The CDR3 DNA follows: TGCGCCAGCAGCTTAGAACCCAGGGGATACTCCTACAATGAGCAGTTCTTC. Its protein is CASSLEPRGYSYNEQFF.

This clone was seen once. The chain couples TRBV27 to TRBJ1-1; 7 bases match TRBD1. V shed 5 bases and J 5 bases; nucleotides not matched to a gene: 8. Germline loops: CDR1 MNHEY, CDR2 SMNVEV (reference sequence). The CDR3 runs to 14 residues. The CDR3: CASSTNHRGTEAFF. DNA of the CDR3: TGTGCCAGCAGTACTAATCACAGGGGAACTGAAGCTTTCTTT.

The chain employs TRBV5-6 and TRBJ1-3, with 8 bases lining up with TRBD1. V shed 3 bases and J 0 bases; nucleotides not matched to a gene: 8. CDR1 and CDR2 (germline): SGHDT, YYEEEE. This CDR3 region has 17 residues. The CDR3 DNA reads TGTGCCAGCAGCTCACCGACCGGACAGGGCTCTGGAAACACCATATATTTT. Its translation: CASSSPTGQGSGNTIYF.

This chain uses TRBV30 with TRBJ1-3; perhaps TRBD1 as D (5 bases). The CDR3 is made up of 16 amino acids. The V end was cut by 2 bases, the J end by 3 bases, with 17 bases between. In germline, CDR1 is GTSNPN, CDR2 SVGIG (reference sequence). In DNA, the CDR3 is TGTGCCTGGAGTCCCGGGGACTGGAGCTTTGGAAACACCATATATTTT. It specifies CAWSPGDWSFGNTIYF.

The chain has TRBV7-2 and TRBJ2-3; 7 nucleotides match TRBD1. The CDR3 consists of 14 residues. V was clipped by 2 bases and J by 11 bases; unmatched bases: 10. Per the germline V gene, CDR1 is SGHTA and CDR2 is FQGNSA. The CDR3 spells CASSLYGTVLGQYF. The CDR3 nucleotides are TGTGCCAGCAGCTTATATGGGACAGTCCTAGGGCAGTATTTT.

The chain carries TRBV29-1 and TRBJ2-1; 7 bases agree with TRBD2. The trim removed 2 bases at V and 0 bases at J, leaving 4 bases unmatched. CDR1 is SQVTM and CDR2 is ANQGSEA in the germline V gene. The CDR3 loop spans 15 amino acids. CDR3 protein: CSVELWEGSYNEQFF. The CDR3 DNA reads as TGCAGCGTTGAACTGTGGGAGGGCTCCTACAATGAGCAGTTCTTC.

The CDR3 coding sequence is TGTGCCATCAGTGAGTCCCTCCGGACTAGCGGGGCCCCACATTATTACATTTCCGGGGAGCTGTTTTTT. Amino acid sequence: CAISESLRTSGAPHYYISGELFF. The chain recombines TRBV10-3 with TRBJ2-2; 12 positions agree with TRBD2. Germline V gene sequence: CDR1 ENHRY, CDR2 SYGVKD. V shed 0 bases and J 6 bases; nucleotides not matched to a gene: 23. CDR3 length: 23 residues.

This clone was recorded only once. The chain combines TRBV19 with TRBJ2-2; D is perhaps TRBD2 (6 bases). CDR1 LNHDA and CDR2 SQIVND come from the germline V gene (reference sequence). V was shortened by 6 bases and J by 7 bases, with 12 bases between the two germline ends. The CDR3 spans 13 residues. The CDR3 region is CASRPPGGGELFF. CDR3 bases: TGTGCCAGTAGGCCCCCCGGGGGCGGGGAGCTGTTTTTT.

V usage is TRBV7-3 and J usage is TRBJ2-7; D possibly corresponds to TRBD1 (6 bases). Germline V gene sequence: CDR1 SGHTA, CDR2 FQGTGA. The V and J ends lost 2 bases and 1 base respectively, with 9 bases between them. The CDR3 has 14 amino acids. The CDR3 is CASSLGQTSYEQYF. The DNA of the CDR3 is TGTGCCAGCAGCTTAGGACAGACATCCTACGAGCAGTACTTC.

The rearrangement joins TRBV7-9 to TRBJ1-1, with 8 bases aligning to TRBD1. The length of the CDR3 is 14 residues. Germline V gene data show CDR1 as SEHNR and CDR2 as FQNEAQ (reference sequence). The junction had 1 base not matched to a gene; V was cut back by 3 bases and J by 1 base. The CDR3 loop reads CASSLDRENTEAFF. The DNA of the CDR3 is TGTGCCAGCAGCTTGGACAGGGAGAACACTGAAGCTTTCTTT.

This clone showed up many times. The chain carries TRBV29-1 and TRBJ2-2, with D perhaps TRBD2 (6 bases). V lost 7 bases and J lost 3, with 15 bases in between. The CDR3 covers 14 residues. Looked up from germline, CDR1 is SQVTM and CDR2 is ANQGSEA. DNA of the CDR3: TGCAGCGCCCTTTGGGACTCCTACACCGGGGAGCTGTTTTTT. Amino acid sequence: CSALWDSYTGELFF.

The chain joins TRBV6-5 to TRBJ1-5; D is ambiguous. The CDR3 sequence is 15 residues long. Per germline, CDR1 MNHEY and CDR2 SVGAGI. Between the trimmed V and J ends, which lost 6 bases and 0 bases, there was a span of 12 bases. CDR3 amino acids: CASRRSADSNQPQHF. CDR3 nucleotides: TGTGCCAGCAGAAGAAGCGCCGATAGCAATCAGCCCCAGCATTTT.

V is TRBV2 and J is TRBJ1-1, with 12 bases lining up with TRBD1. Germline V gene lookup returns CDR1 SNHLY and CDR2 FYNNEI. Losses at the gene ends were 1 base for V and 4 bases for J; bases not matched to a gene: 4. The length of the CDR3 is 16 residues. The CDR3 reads CASSEEGTGGITEAFF. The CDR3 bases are TGTGCCAGCAGTGAAGAGGGGACAGGGGGCATCACTGAAGCTTTCTTT. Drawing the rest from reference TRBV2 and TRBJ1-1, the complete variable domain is EPEVTQTPSHQVTQMGQEVILRCVPISNHLYFYWYRQILGQKVEFLVSFYNNEISEKSEIFDDQFSVERPDGSNFTLKIRSTKLEDSAMYFCASSEEGTGGITEAFFGQGTRLTVV.

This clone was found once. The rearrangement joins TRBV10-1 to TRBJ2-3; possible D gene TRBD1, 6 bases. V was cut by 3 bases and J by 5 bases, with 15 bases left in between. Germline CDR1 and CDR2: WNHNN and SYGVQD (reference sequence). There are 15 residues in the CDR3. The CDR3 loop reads CASSDVGAGRDTQYF. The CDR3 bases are TGCGCCAGCAGTGACGTGGGGGCTGGTAGAGATACGCAGTATTTT.

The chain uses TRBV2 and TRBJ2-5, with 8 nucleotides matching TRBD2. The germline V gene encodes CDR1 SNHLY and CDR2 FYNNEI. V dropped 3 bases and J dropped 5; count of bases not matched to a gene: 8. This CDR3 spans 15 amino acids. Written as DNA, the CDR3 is TGTGCCAGCAGTGATGGCCTAGCGGGCGGTGAGACCCAGTACTTC. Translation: CASSDGLAGGETQYF.

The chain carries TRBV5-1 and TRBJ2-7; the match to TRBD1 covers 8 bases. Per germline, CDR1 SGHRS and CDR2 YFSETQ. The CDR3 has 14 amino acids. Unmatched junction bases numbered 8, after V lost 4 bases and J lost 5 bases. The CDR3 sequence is CASSRRQGQDEQYF. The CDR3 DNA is TGCGCCAGCAGCAGGCGACAGGGGCAGGACGAGCAGTACTTC.

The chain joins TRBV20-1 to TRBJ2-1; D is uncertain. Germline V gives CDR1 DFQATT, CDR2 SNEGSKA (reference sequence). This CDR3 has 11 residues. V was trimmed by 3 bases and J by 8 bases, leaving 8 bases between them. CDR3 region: CSASISHEQFF. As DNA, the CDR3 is TGCAGTGCTAGTATTAGTCATGAGCAGTTCTTC.

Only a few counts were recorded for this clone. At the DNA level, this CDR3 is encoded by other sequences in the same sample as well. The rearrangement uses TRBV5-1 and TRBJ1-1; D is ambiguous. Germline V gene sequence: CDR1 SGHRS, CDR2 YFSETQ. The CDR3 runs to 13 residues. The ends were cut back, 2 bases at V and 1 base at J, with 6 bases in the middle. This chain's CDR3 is CASSFTENTEAFF. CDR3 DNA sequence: TGCGCCAGCAGCTTTACAGAGAACACTGAAGCTTTCTTT.

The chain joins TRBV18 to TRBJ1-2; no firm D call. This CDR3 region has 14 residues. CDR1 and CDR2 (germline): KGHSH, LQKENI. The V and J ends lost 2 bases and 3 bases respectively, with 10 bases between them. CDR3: CASSPATVYYGYTF. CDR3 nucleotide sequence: TGTGCCAGCTCACCAGCAACAGTTTACTATGGCTACACCTTC.

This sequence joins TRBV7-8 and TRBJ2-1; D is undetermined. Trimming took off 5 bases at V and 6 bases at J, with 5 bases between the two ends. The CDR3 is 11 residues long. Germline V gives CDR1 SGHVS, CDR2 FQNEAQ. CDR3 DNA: TGTGCCAGCAGCCTCTCCAATGAGCAGTTCTTC. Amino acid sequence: CASSLSNEQFF.

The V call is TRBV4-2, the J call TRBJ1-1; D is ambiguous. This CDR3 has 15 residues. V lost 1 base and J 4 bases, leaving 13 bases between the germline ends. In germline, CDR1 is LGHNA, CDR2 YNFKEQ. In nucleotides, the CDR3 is TGTGCCAGCAGCCAAGGTGAGGGCGGAGGCACTGAAGCTTTCTTT. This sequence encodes CASSQGEGGGTEAFF.

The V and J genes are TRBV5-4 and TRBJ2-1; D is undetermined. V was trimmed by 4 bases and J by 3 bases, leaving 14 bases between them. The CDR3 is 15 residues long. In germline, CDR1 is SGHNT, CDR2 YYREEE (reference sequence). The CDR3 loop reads CASSTTLGIYNEQFF. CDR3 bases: TGTGCCAGCAGCACGACCCTAGGTATCTACAATGAGCAGTTCTTC. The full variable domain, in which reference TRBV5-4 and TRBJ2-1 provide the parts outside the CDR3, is ETGVTQSPTHLIKTRGQQVTLRCSSQSGHNTVSWYQQALGQGPQFIFQYYREEENGRGNFPPRFSGLQFPNYSSELNVNALELDDSALYLCASSTTLGIYNEQFFGPGTRLTVL.

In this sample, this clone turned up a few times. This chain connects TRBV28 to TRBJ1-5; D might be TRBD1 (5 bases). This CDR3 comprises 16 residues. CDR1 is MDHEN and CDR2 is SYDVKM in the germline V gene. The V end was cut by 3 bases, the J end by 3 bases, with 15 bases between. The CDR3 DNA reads TGTGCCAGCAGTTTCCCAGGGACTGGGAACAATCAGCCCCAGCATTTT. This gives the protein CASSFPGTGNNQPQHF.

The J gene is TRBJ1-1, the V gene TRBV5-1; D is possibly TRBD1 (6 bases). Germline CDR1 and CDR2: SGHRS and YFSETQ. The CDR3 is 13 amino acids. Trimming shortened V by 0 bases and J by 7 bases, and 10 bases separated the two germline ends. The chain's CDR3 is CASSLGGRVEAFF. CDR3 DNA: TGCGCCAGCAGCTTGGGGGGGCGCGTTGAAGCTTTCTTT. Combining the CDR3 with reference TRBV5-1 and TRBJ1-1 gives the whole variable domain KAGVTQTPRYLIKTRGQQVTLSCSPISGHRSVSWYQQTPGQGLQFLFEYFSETQRNKGNFPGRFSGRQFSNSRSEMNVSTLELGDSALYLCASSLGGRVEAFFGQGTRLTVV.

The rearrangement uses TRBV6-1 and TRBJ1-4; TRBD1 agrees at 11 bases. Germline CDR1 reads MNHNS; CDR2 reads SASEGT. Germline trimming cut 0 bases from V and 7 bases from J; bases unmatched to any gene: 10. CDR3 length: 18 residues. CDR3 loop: CASSEALTGTGGGEKLFF. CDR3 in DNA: TGTGCCAGCAGTGAAGCATTAACCGGGACAGGGGGAGGTGAAAAACTGTTTTTT.

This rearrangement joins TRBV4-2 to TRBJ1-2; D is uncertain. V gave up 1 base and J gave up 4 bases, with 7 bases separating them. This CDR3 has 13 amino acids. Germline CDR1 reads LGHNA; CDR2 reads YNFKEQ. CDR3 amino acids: CASSQGQSYGYTF. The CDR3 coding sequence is TGTGCCAGCAGCCAAGGACAATCCTATGGCTACACCTTC.

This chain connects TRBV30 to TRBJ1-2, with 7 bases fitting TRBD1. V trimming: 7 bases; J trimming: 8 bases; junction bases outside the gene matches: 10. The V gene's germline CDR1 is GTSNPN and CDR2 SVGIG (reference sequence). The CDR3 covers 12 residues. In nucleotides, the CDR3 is TGTGCCTTTTCACAGGGGATCTACGGCTACACCTTC. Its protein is CAFSQGIYGYTF. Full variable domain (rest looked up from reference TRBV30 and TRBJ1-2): SQTIHQWPATLVQPVGSPLSLECTVEGTSNPNLYWYRQAAGRGLQLLFYSVGIGQISSEVPQNLSASRPQDRQFILSSKKLLLSDSGFYLCAFSQGIYGYTFGSGTRLTVV.

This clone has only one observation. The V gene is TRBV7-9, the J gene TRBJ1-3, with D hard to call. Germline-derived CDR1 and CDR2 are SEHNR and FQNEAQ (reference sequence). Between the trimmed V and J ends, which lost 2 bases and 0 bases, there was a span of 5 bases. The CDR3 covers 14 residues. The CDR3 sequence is CASSLMSSGNTIYF. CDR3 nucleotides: TGTGCCAGCAGCTTAATGAGCTCTGGAAACACCATATATTTT. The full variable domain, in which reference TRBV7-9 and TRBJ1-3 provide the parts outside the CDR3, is DTGVSQNPRHKITKRGQNVTFRCDPISEHNRLYWYRQTLGQGPEFLTYFQNEAQLEKSRLLSDRFSAERPKGSFSTLEIQRTEQGDSAMYLCASSLMSSGNTIYFGEGSWLTVV.